This T cell receptor (beta chain) is from a study of blood T cell repertoires in COVID-19. Study context: Some COVID-19 samples were acute and others convalescent; all came from the United States, Italy and Spain. The cDNA or gDNA used as material had been derived from T cells, B-cell-depleted T cells, or PBMCs.

The V gene's germline CDR1 is LGHDT and CDR2 YNNKEL (reference sequence). The junction had 8 bases not matched to a gene; V was cut back by 8 bases and J by 5 bases. CDR3 size: 13 residues. Method: immunoSEQ multiplex PCR; TCRdb's copy keeps in-frame clones and lacks some. The sample lists about 85,000 clones; around 89% were seen once. The sample taken for sequencing was peripheral blood. The chain employs TRBV3-1 (or the pseudogene TRBV3-2) and TRBJ1-1, with 7 bases identical to TRBD1. The receptor comes from a woman of 80 years or more with active or convalescent COVID-19. The CDR3: CASYQTGWTEAFF. CDR3 coding DNA: TGTGCCAGCTACCAGACAGGGTGGACTGAAGCTTTCTTT.